This entry describes one T cell receptor beta chain. What it binds is not known. This entry comes from a study of monozygotic twins with inflammatory bowel disease. General study points: Lower TCRbeta diversity (inverse Simpson) was seen in IBD patients than in healthy co-twins. The sharing of clonotypes with others was lower in IBD patients than in healthy twins, especially with disease activity.

Blood was collected, roughly 2.7 ml per donor. There are 15 residues in the CDR3. cDNA was produced in eight separate reactions per sample. TCRdb re-analyzed the 5' RACE reads; it lists each CDR3 protein once, without DNA. The table lists a few hundred thousand distinct CDR3 sequences. The clonotype was recovered from a human donor with ulcerative colitis or Crohn's disease, or a healthy co-twin of an affected twin (not recorded which). The material sequenced was blood. The V gene is TRBV12-3 or TRBV12-4, the J gene TRBJ2-3. The CDR3 loop reads CASSSRVSATDTQYF.